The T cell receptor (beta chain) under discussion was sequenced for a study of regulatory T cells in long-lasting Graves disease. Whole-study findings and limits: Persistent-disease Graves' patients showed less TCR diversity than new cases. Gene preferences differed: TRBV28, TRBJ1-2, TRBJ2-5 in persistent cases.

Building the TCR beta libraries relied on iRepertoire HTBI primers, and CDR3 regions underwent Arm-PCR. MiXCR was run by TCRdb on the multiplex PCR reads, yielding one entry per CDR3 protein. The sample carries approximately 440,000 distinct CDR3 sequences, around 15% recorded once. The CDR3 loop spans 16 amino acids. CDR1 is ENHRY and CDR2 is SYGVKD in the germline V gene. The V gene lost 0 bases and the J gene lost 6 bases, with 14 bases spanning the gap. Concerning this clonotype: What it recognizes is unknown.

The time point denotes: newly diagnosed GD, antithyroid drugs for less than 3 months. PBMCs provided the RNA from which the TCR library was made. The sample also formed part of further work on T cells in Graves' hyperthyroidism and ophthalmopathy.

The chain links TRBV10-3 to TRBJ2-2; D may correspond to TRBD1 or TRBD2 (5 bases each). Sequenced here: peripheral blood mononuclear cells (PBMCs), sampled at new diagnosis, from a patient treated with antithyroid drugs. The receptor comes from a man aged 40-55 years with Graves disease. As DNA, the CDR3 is TGTGCCATCAGTGAGTCCGACAGCCTGGGGGCCGGGGAGCTGTTTTTT. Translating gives CAISESDSLGAGELFF.